This T cell receptor beta chain was observed in a study of cytomegalovirus exposure and HLA in healthy donors. Overall study results and limits: One later analysis, an examination of the 120 or so validation repertoires, found that first-cohort TCR clusters tended to co-occur in them.

Of note for this clone: What it binds is not known.

Trimming shortened V by 6 bases and J by 5 bases, and 14 bases separated the two germline ends. There are 13 residues in the CDR3. Germline CDR1 and CDR2: MDHEN and SYDVKM. Profiled with immunoSEQ multiplex PCR; TCRdb holds only in-frame clones, not every one. The sample contains a few hundred thousand clones, around nine tenths of which appear only once. V gene TRBV28 combines with J gene TRBJ2-7; maybe TRBD2 (6 bases). The TCR was taken from a woman in her late teens or twenties in good health and CMV-seronegative. The specimen was PBMCs. The CDR3: CASREGSFNEQYF. Written as DNA, the CDR3 is TGTGCCAGCAGGGAGGGATCTTTCAACGAGCAGTACTTC.